The rows below give T cell receptor beta chains drawn from one sample of a study of response to subunit inactivated influenza vaccine. TCRdb redid the calling of the RT-PCR reads with MiXCR, one entry per CDR3 protein. The repertoire consists of hundreds of thousands of distinct CDR3 sequences, with around 11% occurring once and the leading ten covering about 11%. These data also featured in a second study, about T cells expressing NK-cell markers.

The sample consisted of PBMCs from blood, taken on the day of vaccination. Receptors originate from a man aged 45-65 years who received an inactivated influenza vaccine. CDR3s include the opening cysteine and the closing phenylalanine or tryptophan. Each record gives: V gene, clone size, J gene, CDR3 protein. Clone size is not always given. Where it is, it says once, few, many or a class for expanded clones.

V: TRBV3-1
size: many
J: TRBJ2-2
CDR3: CASSQELELYTGELFF

V: TRBV28
size: -
J: TRBJ2-1
CDR3: CASSVASENEQLF

V: TRBV11-3
size: few
J: TRBJ2-1
CDR3: CASSLSGQGGNEQFF

V: TRBV20-1
size: few
J: TRBJ2-1
CDR3: CSASSTGPYNEQFF

V: TRBV3-1
size: few
J: TRBJ2-3
CDR3: CASSQVPESATDTQYF

V: TRBV12-5
size: few
J: TRBJ2-7
CDR3: CASGLARERKPYEQYF

V: TRBV3-1
size: few
J: TRBJ2-1
CDR3: CASGTRYKQFF

V: TRBV5-1
size: many
J: TRBJ2-1
CDR3: CASSLQGLAGYNEQFF

V: TRBV5-1
size: many
J: TRBJ2-3
CDR3: CASSDPGLAGGTQYF

V: TRBV6-5
size: few
J: TRBJ2-3
CDR3: CASSYGGAGTDTQYF

V: TRBV7-9
size: few
J: TRBJ2-2
CDR3: CASSLTLPGDGELFF

V: TRBV5-1
size: few
J: TRBJ2-2
CDR3: CASSLDKTNTGELFF

V: TRBV20-1
size: few
J: TRBJ1-3
CDR3: CSAKDASSGNTIYF

V: TRBV20-1
size: few
J: TRBJ1-4
CDR3: CSAGVGQGNEKLFF

V: TRBV6-2/TRBV6-3
size: -
J: TRBJ2-7
CDR3: CASSYYTSSYEQYF

V: TRBV7-3
size: few
J: TRBJ2-1
CDR3: CASSLRTRGYNEQFF

V: TRBV11-2
size: -
J: TRBJ2-5
CDR3: CASSQLAGGLQETQYF

V: TRBV30
size: -
J: TRBJ2-5
CDR3: CAWSGQGMETQYF

V: TRBV3-1
size: few
J: TRBJ2-4
CDR3: CASSPRQGVTKNIQYF

V: TRBV12-3/TRBV12-4
size: -
J: TRBJ1-3
CDR3: CASSLQGTSGNTIYF

V: TRBV12-3/TRBV12-4
size: few
J: TRBJ2-1
CDR3: CASSLANGHEQFF

V: TRBV5-6
size: -
J: TRBJ1-6
CDR3: CASSREVDSPLHF

V: TRBV5-6
size: few
J: TRBJ2-7
CDR3: CASSLVAQYEQYF

V: TRBV5-5
size: few
J: TRBJ1-2
CDR3: CASSLGSRADYGYTF

V: TRBV19
size: many
J: TRBJ2-1
CDR3: CASSRTGSYNEQFF

V: TRBV7-2
size: many
J: TRBJ1-2
CDR3: CASSLGLPSSYTF

V: TRBV7-9
size: -
J: TRBJ1-6
CDR3: CASSFRDYNSPLHF

V: TRBV6-5
size: -
J: TRBJ2-3
CDR3: CASSYSPTGTHWDTQYF

V: TRBV4-2
size: many
J: TRBJ2-5
CDR3: CASSQGTAVEETQYF

V: TRBV5-1
size: few
J: TRBJ2-3
CDR3: CASSLEGAYTDTQYF

V: TRBV7-3
size: -
J: TRBJ2-1
CDR3: CASSRGPRGENEQFF

V: TRBV9
size: many
J: TRBJ2-7
CDR3: CASSAEQGDEQYF

V: TRBV19
size: few
J: TRBJ2-2
CDR3: CASETGTSAGELFF

V: TRBV12-3/TRBV12-4
size: few
J: TRBJ2-4
CDR3: CASSFLDIQYF

V: TRBV9
size: few
J: TRBJ1-5
CDR3: CASSAGTGVQPQHF

V: TRBV5-6
size: many
J: TRBJ1-2
CDR3: CASSAYRGSYGYTF

V: TRBV12-3/TRBV12-4
size: many
J: TRBJ1-2
CDR3: CASSSQVIGYTF

V: TRBV12-3/TRBV12-4
size: many
J: TRBJ1-4
CDR3: CASSLEQAATNEKLFF

V: TRBV7-9
size: -
J: TRBJ1-1
CDR3: CASSSPQGNTEAFF

V: TRBV5-1
size: few
J: TRBJ2-1
CDR3: CASSLGGSGDYNEQFF

V: TRBV9
size: many
J: TRBJ2-3
CDR3: CASSGSREPNRRFGPLPSTDTQYF

V: TRBV13
size: many
J: TRBJ2-1
CDR3: CASSLGLDNEQFF

V: TRBV5-1
size: many
J: TRBJ1-1
CDR3: CASSLAVVGANTEAFF

V: TRBV4-2
size: many
J: TRBJ1-5
CDR3: CASSQQTGTYSNQPQHF